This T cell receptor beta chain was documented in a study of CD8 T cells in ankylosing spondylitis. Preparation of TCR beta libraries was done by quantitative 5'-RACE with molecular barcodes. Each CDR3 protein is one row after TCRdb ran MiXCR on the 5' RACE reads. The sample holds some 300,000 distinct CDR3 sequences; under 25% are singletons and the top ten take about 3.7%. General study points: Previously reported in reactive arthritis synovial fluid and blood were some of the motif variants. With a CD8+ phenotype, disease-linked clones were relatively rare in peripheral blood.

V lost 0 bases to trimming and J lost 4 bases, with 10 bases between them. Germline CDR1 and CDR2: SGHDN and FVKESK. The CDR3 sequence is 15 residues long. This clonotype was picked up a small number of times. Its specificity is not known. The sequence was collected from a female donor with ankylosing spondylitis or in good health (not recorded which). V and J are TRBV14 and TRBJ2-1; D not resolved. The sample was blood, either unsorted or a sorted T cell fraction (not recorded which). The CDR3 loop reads CASSQDLGAYNEQFF. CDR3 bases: TGTGCCAGCAGCCAAGATCTCGGAGCTTACAATGAGCAGTTCTTC.